The clone carrying this T cell receptor (beta chain) has more than one count but fewer than ten. What it binds is not known. The CDR3 consists of 13 residues. Germline assignment: CDR1 LNHDA and CDR2 SQIVND (reference sequence). Between the trimmed V and J ends, which lost 7 bases and 3 bases, there was a span of 12 bases. Each patient relapsed following autologous stem cell transplantation, and prior brentuximab vedotin exposure differed. By magnetic negative selection, CD4+ T cells were purified from thawed PBMCs. Assay: immunoSEQ multiplex PCR; the TCRdb copy retains only in-frame clones and omits some. The data show 15,000 to 20,000 clones, with roughly 80% seen just once and 1% held by the top ten. This specimen comes from a study of PD-1 blockade in classical Hodgkin lymphoma. Study overall: Patients got intravenous nivolumab 3 mg/kg every 2 weeks.

Findings and limits, study-wide: Whereas CD4+ TCR diversity had risen significantly by C4D1, CD8+ TCR diversity had not.

Sequencing used CD4+ T cells from blood, obtained at baseline. This chain connects TRBV19 to TRBJ1-2; D is uncertain. The sequence was obtained from a human donor with classical Hodgkin lymphoma. Here the CDR3 DNA reads TGTGCCAGTATCTCGGACGGGTACTATGGCTACACCTTC. This gives the protein CASISDGYYGYTF.